This T cell receptor (beta chain) was documented in a study of T-cell memory formation after mild COVID-19. Study-level points and caveats: Clones shrinking from day 15 to 85 showed even CD4/CD8 mixes; later expanders tilted CD4+.

The CDR3 runs to 13 residues. Trimming removed 0 bases at V and 7 bases at J, with 9 bases between. From 5'RACE with constant-segment primers came TCR alpha and TCR beta cDNA libraries that carried sample barcodes and UMIs. TCRdb called the 5' RACE reads again in MiXCR, with one record for every CDR3 protein. There are approximately 300,000 distinct CDR3 sequences in the sample; 15% to 20% occur only once, and roughly 20% lies in the top ten. Notes on this clonotype: Its antigen is not identified.

The genes are TRBV12-3 or TRBV12-4 and TRBJ1-2; no definite D call. The sequencing input was PBMCs or a T cell subset sorted from them (not recorded which). This receptor was obtained from a man younger than 30 who had mild COVID-19 (a few samples of this study predate the infection). Cell type and time point are not known. The CDR3 DNA is TGTGCCAGCAGTTTAGCGTCAGGTCTTGGCTACACCTTC. Protein: CASSLASGLGYTF.